Listed below are T cell receptor beta chains from one sample, sequenced in a study of glioma-infiltrating T cells after dendritic cell vaccination. TCRdb keeps only in-frame clones here, not all; method: immunoSEQ multiplex PCR. The sample lists approximately 60,000 clones; around nine tenths were seen once. Sample: blood, taken after dendritic cell vaccination. These receptors originate from a human donor with glioblastoma. Both conserved end residues are part of each CDR3. Fields, in order: clone size, V gene, J gene, D gene, CDR3 DNA, CDR3 protein. A D gene is named only where the DNA matches it firmly. Size values are once, few and many counts, or a class for expanded clones, and some rows have none.

clone_size: NA; v_call: TRBV6-5; j_call: TRBJ2-5; d_call: NA; cdr3_nt: TGTGCCAGCAGTACAGGATTTGGGACCCAGTACTTC; cdr3_aa: CASSTGFGTQYF
clone_size: NA; v_call: TRBV23-1; j_call: TRBJ2-7; d_call: NA; cdr3_nt: TGCGCCAGCAGTCCTACAGGTTCAGGTCGCGAGCAGTACTTC; cdr3_aa: CASSPTGSGREQYF
clone_size: NA; v_call: TRBV27; j_call: TRBJ2-4; d_call: TRBD2; cdr3_nt: TGTGCCAGCAGCGTGACCGGGACTAGCGGGAATCAAGCCAAAAACATTCAGTACTTC; cdr3_aa: CASSVTGTSGNQAKNIQYF
clone_size: NA; v_call: TRBV5-1; j_call: TRBJ1-1; d_call: TRBD1; cdr3_nt: TGCGCCAGCAGCTCGGGCAGGGGGGAGACTGAAGCTTTCTTT; cdr3_aa: CASSSGRGETEAFF
clone_size: NA; v_call: TRBV7-2; j_call: TRBJ2-5; d_call: NA; cdr3_nt: TGTGCCAGCAGTGTGGACAGAGAGACCCAGTACTTC; cdr3_aa: CASSVDRETQYF
clone_size: NA; v_call: TRBV10-3; j_call: TRBJ2-7; d_call: TRBD2; cdr3_nt: TGTGCCATCAGTCGACTAGCGGGGACCAGCTCCTACGAGCAGTACTTC; cdr3_aa: CAISRLAGTSSYEQYF
clone_size: few; v_call: TRBV5-6; j_call: TRBJ1-3; d_call: NA; cdr3_nt: TGTGCCAGCAGCTTTGATCCCGGGACTTACTCTGGAAACACCATATATTTT; cdr3_aa: CASSFDPGTYSGNTIYF
clone_size: NA; v_call: TRBV7-8; j_call: TRBJ2-2; d_call: NA; cdr3_nt: TGTGCCAGCAGCTGGGCCACGTACACCGGGGAGCTGTTTTTT; cdr3_aa: CASSWATYTGELFF
clone_size: NA; v_call: TRBV7-3; j_call: TRBJ2-1; d_call: NA; cdr3_nt: TGTGCCAGCAGCTTAAACCCTAGCATATCACCTTTTGACAATGAGCAGTTCTTC; cdr3_aa: CASSLNPSISPFDNEQFF
clone_size: NA; v_call: TRBV7-8; j_call: TRBJ1-2; d_call: TRBD1; cdr3_nt: TGTGCCAGCAGCTTTCTAGGTGTGGACAGGGGCCGCTATGGCTACACCTTC; cdr3_aa: CASSFLGVDRGRYGYTF
clone_size: NA; v_call: TRBV10-3; j_call: TRBJ1-2; d_call: TRBD1; cdr3_nt: TGTGCCATCAGTGATAGGGGGCAGTATGGCTACACCTTC; cdr3_aa: CAISDRGQYGYTF
clone_size: NA; v_call: TRBV29-1; j_call: TRBJ2-7; d_call: NA; cdr3_nt: TGCAGCGTTGAGGAGGTCTACGAGCAGTACTTC; cdr3_aa: CSVEEVYEQYF
clone_size: NA; v_call: TRBV11-3; j_call: TRBJ1-2; d_call: NA; cdr3_nt: TGTGCCAGCAGCTTAGGGAGGACAGAGGGCTACACCTTC; cdr3_aa: CASSLGRTEGYTF
clone_size: NA; v_call: TRBV19; j_call: TRBJ2-1; d_call: TRBD2; cdr3_nt: TGTGCCAGTAAGGAGAGAGCGGGAGGGCCTTACAATGAGCAGTTCTTC; cdr3_aa: CASKERAGGPYNEQFF
clone_size: NA; v_call: TRBV6-6; j_call: TRBJ2-5; d_call: NA; cdr3_nt: TGTGCCAGCAGTTACGGAACCGGGGGGACCCAGTACTTC; cdr3_aa: CASSYGTGGTQYF
clone_size: NA; v_call: TRBV4-2; j_call: TRBJ1-5; d_call: TRBD1; cdr3_nt: TGTGCCAGCAGCACCGGGACAGGGAATCAGCCCCAGCATTTT; cdr3_aa: CASSTGTGNQPQHF
clone_size: NA; v_call: TRBV7-2; j_call: TRBJ2-5; d_call: NA; cdr3_nt: TGTGCCAGCAGCTCGCGACGGAGCCAAGAGACCCAGTACTTC; cdr3_aa: CASSSRRSQETQYF
clone_size: NA; v_call: TRBV19; j_call: TRBJ2-3; d_call: NA; cdr3_nt: TGTGCCAGTAGCCCCGCGGAGGGAATAGATACGCAGTATTTT; cdr3_aa: CASSPAEGIDTQYF
clone_size: NA; v_call: TRBV10-3; j_call: TRBJ1-6; d_call: NA; cdr3_nt: TGTGCCATCAGTGAGTCGATCCCCCTAGTACCCCTCCACTTT; cdr3_aa: CAISESIPLVPLHF
clone_size: NA; v_call: TRBV11-1; j_call: TRBJ2-1; d_call: TRBD2; cdr3_nt: TGTGCCAGCAGCCCCACCGTTGCGGGAGGGGTCAATGAGCAGTTCTTC; cdr3_aa: CASSPTVAGGVNEQFF
clone_size: NA; v_call: TRBV10-1; j_call: TRBJ2-7; d_call: TRBD1; cdr3_nt: TGCGCCAGCAGTGAGGGCAGGGGGAGCTCCTACGAGCAGTACTTC; cdr3_aa: CASSEGRGSSYEQYF
clone_size: NA; v_call: TRBV5-1; j_call: TRBJ2-1; d_call: TRBD2; cdr3_nt: TGCGCCAGCACCCTTAGCGGGGTGGCCTCCTACAATGAGCAGTTCTTC; cdr3_aa: CASTLSGVASYNEQFF
clone_size: NA; v_call: TRBV4-2; j_call: TRBJ1-2; d_call: NA; cdr3_nt: TGTGCCAGCAGCCAGGAATCGACAGGAGCTAACTATGGCTACACCTTC; cdr3_aa: CASSQESTGANYGYTF
clone_size: NA; v_call: TRBV19; j_call: TRBJ2-1; d_call: NA; cdr3_nt: TGTGCCAGTAGTGTAACTAGGAGTACCTCCTACAATGAGCAGTTCTTC; cdr3_aa: CASSVTRSTSYNEQFF
clone_size: NA; v_call: TRBV30; j_call: TRBJ2-7; d_call: TRBD1; cdr3_nt: TGTGCCTGGAGGGGGACAGGTTATAGCACCTACGAGCAGTACTTC; cdr3_aa: CAWRGTGYSTYEQYF
clone_size: NA; v_call: TRBV30; j_call: TRBJ1-6; d_call: NA; cdr3_nt: TGTGCCTGGAGATTCGGGGGGAAGCGCTCACCCCTCCACTTT; cdr3_aa: CAWRFGGKRSPLHF
clone_size: few; v_call: TRBV5-6; j_call: TRBJ1-5; d_call: NA; cdr3_nt: TGTGCCAGCAGCTCCCGCCCCGGGGTTCGGGGTCAGCCCCAGCATTTT; cdr3_aa: CASSSRPGVRGQPQHF
clone_size: NA; v_call: TRBV4-1; j_call: TRBJ2-1; d_call: NA; cdr3_nt: TGCGCCAGCAGCCAAGACGGAGGAGGGGACTTAGGTGAGCAGTTCTTC; cdr3_aa: CASSQDGGGDLGEQFF
clone_size: NA; v_call: TRBV19; j_call: TRBJ2-7; d_call: TRBD1; cdr3_nt: TGTGCCAGTAGTCATTTAGACAGGGGGAAAAACGAGCAGTACTTC; cdr3_aa: CASSHLDRGKNEQYF
clone_size: NA; v_call: TRBV29-1; j_call: TRBJ1-1; d_call: NA; cdr3_nt: TGCAGCGTCTCCGGGAACCTGAACACTGAAGCTTTCTTT; cdr3_aa: CSVSGNLNTEAFF
clone_size: NA; v_call: TRBV15; j_call: TRBJ1-2; d_call: TRBD1; cdr3_nt: TGTGCCACCAGCAGACACGACAGGGGGCGGCTTAGTTTTAACTATGGCTACACCTTC; cdr3_aa: CATSRHDRGRLSFNYGYTF
clone_size: few; v_call: TRBV11-2; j_call: TRBJ1-6; d_call: NA; cdr3_nt: TGTGCCAGCAGCTTAGAGTCGGGAACTTTTTCACCCCTCCACTTT; cdr3_aa: CASSLESGTFSPLHF
clone_size: NA; v_call: TRBV30; j_call: TRBJ2-2; d_call: TRBD1; cdr3_nt: TGTGCCTGGAGTGGGACAGGGGTCGGACGGAGGGAGCTGTTTTTT; cdr3_aa: CAWSGTGVGRRELFF
clone_size: NA; v_call: TRBV6-1; j_call: TRBJ1-6; d_call: TRBD1; cdr3_nt: TGTGCCAGTACAGGGGGGAGCTCCTATAATTCCCCCCTCCACTTT; cdr3_aa: CASTGGSSYNSPLHF
clone_size: NA; v_call: TRBV6-1; j_call: TRBJ2-7; d_call: TRBD1; cdr3_nt: TGTGCCAGCAGTGACATAGGGGGCAGGGGGCTCTACGAGCAGTACTTC; cdr3_aa: CASSDIGGRGLYEQYF
clone_size: NA; v_call: TRBV2; j_call: TRBJ1-5; d_call: TRBD1; cdr3_nt: TGTGCCAGCAGATGGGACAGGGCGGGCAATCAGCCCCAGCATTTT; cdr3_aa: CASRWDRAGNQPQHF
clone_size: NA; v_call: TRBV7-6; j_call: TRBJ1-5; d_call: NA; cdr3_nt: TGTGCCAGCAGCTTAACGGCAGGGCGACGCAATCAGCCCCAGCATTTT; cdr3_aa: CASSLTAGRRNQPQHF
clone_size: NA; v_call: TRBV19; j_call: TRBJ2-1; d_call: NA; cdr3_nt: TGTGCCAGTACCACTAAATTCTCCTACAATGAGCAGTTCTTC; cdr3_aa: CASTTKFSYNEQFF
clone_size: once; v_call: TRBV7-8; j_call: TRBJ1-5; d_call: NA; cdr3_nt: TGTGCCAGCAGCGTTAGTGGGGGGATGAGCAATCAGCCCCAGCATTTT; cdr3_aa: CASSVSGGMSNQPQHF